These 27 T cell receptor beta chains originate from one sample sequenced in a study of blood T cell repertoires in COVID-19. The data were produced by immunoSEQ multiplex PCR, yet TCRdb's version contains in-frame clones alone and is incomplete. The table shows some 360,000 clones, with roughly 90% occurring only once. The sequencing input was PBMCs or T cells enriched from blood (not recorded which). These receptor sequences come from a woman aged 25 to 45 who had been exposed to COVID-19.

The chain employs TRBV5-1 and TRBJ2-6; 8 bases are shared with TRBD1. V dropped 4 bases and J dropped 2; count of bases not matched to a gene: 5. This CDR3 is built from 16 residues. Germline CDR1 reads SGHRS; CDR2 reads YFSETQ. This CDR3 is CASSPPTGAGANVLTF. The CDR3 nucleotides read TGCGCCAGCAGCCCCCCGACAGGGGCTGGGGCCAACGTCCTGACTTTC.

CDR3 loop: CATSDSRTGRYEQYF. CDR3 in DNA: TGTGCCACCAGTGATTCCCGGACAGGGCGGTACGAGCAGTACTTC. The chain joins TRBV24-1 to TRBJ2-7; 8 positions match TRBD1. Germline values: CDR1 KGHDR, CDR2 SFDVKD. After removal of 2 bases from V and 4 bases from J, the junction contained 6 bases not matched to a gene. The CDR3 runs 15 residues.

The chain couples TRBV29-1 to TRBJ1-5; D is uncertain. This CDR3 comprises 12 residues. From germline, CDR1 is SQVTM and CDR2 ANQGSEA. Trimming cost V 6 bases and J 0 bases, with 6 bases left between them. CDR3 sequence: CSVGGSNQPQHF. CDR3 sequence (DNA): TGCAGCGTGGGAGGTAGCAATCAGCCCCAGCATTTT.

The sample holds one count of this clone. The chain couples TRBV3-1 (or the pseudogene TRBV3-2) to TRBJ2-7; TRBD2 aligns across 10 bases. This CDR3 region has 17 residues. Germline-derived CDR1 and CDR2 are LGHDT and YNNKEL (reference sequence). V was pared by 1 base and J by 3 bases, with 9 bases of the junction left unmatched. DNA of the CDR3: TGTGCCAGCAGCCAAGGGCTAGCGGGAGTGCCCCTCTACGAGCAGTACTTC. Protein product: CASSQGLAGVPLYEQYF.

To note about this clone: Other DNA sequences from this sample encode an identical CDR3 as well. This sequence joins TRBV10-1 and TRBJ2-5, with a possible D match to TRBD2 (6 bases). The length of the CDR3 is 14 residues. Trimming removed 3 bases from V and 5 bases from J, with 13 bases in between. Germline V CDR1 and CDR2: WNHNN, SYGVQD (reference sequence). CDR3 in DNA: TGCGCCAGCAGTGATGGCGGGGCGGGGGAGACCCAGTACTTC. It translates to CASSDGGAGETQYF.

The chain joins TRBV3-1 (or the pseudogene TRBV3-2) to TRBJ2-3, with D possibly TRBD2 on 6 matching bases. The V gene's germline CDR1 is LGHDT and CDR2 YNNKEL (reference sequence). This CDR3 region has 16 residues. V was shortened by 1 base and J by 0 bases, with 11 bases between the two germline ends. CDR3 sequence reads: CASSQGGLPSTDTQYF. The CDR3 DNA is TGTGCCAGCAGCCAAGGGGGACTCCCGAGCACAGATACGCAGTATTTT.

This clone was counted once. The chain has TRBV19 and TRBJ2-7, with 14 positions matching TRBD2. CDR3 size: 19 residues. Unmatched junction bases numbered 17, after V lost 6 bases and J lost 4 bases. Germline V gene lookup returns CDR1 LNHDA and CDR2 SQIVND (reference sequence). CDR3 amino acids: CASSRRPGLAGAIGYEQYF. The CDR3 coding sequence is TGTGCCAGTAGCAGGAGACCGGGACTAGCGGGAGCAATTGGGTACGAGCAGTACTTC.

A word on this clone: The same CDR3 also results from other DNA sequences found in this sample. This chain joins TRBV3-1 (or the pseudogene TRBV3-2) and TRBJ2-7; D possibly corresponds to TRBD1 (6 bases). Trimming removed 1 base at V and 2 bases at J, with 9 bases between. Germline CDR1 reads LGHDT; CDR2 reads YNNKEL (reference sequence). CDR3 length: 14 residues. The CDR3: CASSQVEGAYEQYF. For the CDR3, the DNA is TGTGCCAGCAGCCAAGTAGAGGGGGCCTACGAGCAGTACTTC.

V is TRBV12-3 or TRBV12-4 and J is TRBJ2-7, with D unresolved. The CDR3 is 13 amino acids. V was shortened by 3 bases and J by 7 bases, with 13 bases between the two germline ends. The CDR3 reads CASSFSITREQYF. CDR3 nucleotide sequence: TGTGCCAGCAGTTTTAGCATCACGAGGGAGCAGTACTTC.

This chain's CDR3 is CASSLMAGANNSPLHF. The CDR3 bases are TGTGCCAGCAGCTTAATGGCAGGGGCGAATAATTCACCCCTCCACTTT. V and J are TRBV7-2 and TRBJ1-6, with D tentatively TRBD1 (6 bases). V was cut by 2 bases and J by 5 bases, with 13 bases left in between. CDR1 is SGHTA and CDR2 is FQGNSA in the germline V gene. The CDR3 has 16 residues.

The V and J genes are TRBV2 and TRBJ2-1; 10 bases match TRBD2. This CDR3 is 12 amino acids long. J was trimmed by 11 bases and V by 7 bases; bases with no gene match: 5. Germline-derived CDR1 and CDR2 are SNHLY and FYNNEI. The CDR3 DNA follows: TGTGCCAGCAAGAGCGGGAGGGCCCAGCAGTTCTTC. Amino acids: CASKSGRAQQFF.

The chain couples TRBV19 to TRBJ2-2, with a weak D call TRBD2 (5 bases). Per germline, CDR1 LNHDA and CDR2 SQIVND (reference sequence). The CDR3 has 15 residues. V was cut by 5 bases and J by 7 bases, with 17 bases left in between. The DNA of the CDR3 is TGTGCCAGTAGTTCCTTTAACGCAGCGGTCGGGGAGCTGTTTTTT. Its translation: CASSSFNAAVGELFF.

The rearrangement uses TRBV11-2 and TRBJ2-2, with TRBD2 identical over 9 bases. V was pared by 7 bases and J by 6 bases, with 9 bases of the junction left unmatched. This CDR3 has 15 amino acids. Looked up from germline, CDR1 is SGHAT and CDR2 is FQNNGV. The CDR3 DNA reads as TGTGCCAGCACCCTCAGCGGGAGGAGAGCCGGGGAGCTGTTTTTT. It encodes CASTLSGRRAGELFF.

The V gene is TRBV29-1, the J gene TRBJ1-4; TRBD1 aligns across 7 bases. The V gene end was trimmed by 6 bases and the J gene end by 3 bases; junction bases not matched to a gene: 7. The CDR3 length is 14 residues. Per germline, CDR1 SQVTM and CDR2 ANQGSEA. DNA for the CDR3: TGCAGCGTACGCGGGACAGAGTCTAATGAAAAACTGTTTTTT. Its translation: CSVRGTESNEKLFF.

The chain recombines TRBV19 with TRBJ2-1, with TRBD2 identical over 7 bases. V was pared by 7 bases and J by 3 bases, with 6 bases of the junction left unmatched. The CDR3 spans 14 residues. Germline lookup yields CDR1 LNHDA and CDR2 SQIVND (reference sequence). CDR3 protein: CASIGGTDYNEQFF. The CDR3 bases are TGTGCCAGTATCGGGGGGACGGACTACAATGAGCAGTTCTTC.

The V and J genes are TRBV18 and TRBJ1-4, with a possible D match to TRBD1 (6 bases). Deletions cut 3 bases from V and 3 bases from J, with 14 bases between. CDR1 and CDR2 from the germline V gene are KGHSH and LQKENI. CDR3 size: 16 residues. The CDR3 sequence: CASSPVTQGSNEKLFF. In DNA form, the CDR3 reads TGTGCCAGCTCACCCGTCACACAGGGATCTAATGAAAAACTGTTTTTT.

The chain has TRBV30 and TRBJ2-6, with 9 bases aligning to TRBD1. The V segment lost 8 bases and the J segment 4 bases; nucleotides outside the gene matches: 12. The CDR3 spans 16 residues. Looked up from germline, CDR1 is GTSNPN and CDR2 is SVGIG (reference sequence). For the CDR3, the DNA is TGTGCCGGGGACAGGGATTTGCTTCTCGGGGCCAACGTCCTGACTTTC. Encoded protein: CAGDRDLLLGANVLTF.

The CDR3 sequence: CSALGLAGRWGNEQFF. CDR3 DNA sequence: TGCAGCGCTTTGGGACTAGCGGGAAGGTGGGGCAATGAGCAGTTCTTC. This chain connects TRBV29-1 to TRBJ2-1; 13 bases fit TRBD2. CDR1 and CDR2 (germline): SQVTM, ANQGSEA. After removal of 7 bases from V and 6 bases from J, the junction contained 12 bases not matched to a gene. The length of the CDR3 is 16 residues.

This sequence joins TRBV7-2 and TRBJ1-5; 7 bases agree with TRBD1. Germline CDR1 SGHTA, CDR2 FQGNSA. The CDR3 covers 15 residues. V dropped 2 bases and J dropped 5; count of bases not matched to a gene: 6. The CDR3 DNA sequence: TGTGCCAGCAGCTTATTCTCCCAGGGGGATCAGCCCCAGCATTTT. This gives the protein CASSLFSQGDQPQHF.

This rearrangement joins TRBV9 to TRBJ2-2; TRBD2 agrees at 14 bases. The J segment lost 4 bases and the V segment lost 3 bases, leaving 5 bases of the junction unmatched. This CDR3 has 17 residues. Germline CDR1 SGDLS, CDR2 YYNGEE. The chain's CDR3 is CASSAGLAGVGTGELFF. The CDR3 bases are TGTGCCAGCAGCGCGGGACTAGCGGGAGTCGGCACCGGGGAGCTGTTTTTT.

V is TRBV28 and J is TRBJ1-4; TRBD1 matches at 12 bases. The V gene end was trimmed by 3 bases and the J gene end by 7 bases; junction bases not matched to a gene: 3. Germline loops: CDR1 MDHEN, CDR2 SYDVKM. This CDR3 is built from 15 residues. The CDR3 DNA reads TGTGCCAGCAGTTTCGGGACAGGGGGCGGTGAAAAACTGTTTTTT. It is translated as CASSFGTGGGEKLFF. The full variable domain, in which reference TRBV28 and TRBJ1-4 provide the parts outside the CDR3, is DVKVTQSSRYLVKRTGEKVFLECVQDMDHENMFWYRQDPGLGLRLIYFSYDVKMKEKGDIPEGYSVSREKKERFSLILESASTNQTSMYLCASSFGTGGGEKLFFGSGTQLSVL.

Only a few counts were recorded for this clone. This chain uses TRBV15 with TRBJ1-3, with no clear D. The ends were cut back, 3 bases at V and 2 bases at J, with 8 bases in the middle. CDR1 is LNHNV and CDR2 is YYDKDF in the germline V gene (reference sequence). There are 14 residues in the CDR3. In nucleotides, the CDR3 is TGTGCCACCAGCAGGGCAGGTGCTGGAAACACCATATATTTT. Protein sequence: CATSRAGAGNTIYF.

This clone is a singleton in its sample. This chain's CDR3 is CASSHGQDHNEKLFF. In DNA form, the CDR3 reads TGTGCCAGCAGCCACGGACAGGATCATAATGAAAAACTGTTTTTT. The chain employs TRBV3-1 (or the pseudogene TRBV3-2) and TRBJ1-4; 7 bases agree with TRBD1. Trimming cost V 3 bases and J 4 bases; bases outside gene matches: 5. The CDR3 consists of 15 residues. The germline CDR1 and CDR2 sequences are LGHDT and YNNKEL (reference sequence).

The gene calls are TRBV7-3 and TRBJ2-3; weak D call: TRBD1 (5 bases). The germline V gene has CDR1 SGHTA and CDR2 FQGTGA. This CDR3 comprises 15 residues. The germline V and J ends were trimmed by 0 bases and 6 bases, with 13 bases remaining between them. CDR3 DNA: TGTGCCAGCAGCTTAACGGGAACAGGCGCCGATACGCAGTATTTT. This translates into CASSLTGTGADTQYF.

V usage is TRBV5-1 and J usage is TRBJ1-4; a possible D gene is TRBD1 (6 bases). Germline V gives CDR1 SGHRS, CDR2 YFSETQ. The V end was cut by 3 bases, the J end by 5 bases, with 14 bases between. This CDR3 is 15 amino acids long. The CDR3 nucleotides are TGCGCCAGCAGCTGGGAGACAGGCGCAAATGAAAAACTGTTTTTT. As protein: CASSWETGANEKLFF.

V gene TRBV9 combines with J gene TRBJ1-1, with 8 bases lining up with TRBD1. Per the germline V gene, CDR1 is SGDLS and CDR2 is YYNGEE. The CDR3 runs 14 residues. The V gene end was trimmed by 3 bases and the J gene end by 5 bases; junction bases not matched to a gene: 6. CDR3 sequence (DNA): TGTGCCAGCAGCGCGACACAGGGGGATACTGAAGCTTTCTTT. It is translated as CASSATQGDTEAFF.

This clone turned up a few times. CDR3 region: CASSEALGPYNEQFF. CDR3 nucleotide sequence: TGTGCCAGCAGTGAAGCGCTGGGGCCTTACAATGAGCAGTTCTTC. The chain couples TRBV6-1 to TRBJ2-1, with a tentative D call TRBD1 (5 bases). Germline V gene sequence: CDR1 MNHNS, CDR2 SASEGT. This CDR3 contains 15 residues. V lost 0 bases and J 4 bases, leaving 10 bases between the germline ends.